The TCR beta chain described here comes from a study of blood T cell repertoires in COVID-19. On the study more broadly: The United States, Italy and Spain were the sources of the acute and convalescent COVID-19 samples. Nucleic acid was either cDNA or gDNA, and it came from T cells, B-cell-depleted T cells, or PBMCs.

This CDR3 contains 13 residues. From germline, CDR1 is MNHEY and CDR2 SVGEGT. Trimming cost V 5 bases and J 4 bases; bases outside gene matches: 3. This table comes from immunoSEQ multiplex PCR, and its TCRdb copy is limited to in-frame clones, with some not included. The table lists some 700,000 clones, more than 80% of them singletons. Sequencing used peripheral blood. This receptor was taken from a woman between 18 and 29 years old with acute or convalescent COVID-19. V usage is TRBV6-2 or TRBV6-3 and J usage is TRBJ1-1; TRBD1 matches at 8 bases. CDR3 coding DNA: TGTGCCAGCAGTCCGGACAGGGCCACTGAAGCTTTCTTT. Translating gives CASSPDRATEAFF.